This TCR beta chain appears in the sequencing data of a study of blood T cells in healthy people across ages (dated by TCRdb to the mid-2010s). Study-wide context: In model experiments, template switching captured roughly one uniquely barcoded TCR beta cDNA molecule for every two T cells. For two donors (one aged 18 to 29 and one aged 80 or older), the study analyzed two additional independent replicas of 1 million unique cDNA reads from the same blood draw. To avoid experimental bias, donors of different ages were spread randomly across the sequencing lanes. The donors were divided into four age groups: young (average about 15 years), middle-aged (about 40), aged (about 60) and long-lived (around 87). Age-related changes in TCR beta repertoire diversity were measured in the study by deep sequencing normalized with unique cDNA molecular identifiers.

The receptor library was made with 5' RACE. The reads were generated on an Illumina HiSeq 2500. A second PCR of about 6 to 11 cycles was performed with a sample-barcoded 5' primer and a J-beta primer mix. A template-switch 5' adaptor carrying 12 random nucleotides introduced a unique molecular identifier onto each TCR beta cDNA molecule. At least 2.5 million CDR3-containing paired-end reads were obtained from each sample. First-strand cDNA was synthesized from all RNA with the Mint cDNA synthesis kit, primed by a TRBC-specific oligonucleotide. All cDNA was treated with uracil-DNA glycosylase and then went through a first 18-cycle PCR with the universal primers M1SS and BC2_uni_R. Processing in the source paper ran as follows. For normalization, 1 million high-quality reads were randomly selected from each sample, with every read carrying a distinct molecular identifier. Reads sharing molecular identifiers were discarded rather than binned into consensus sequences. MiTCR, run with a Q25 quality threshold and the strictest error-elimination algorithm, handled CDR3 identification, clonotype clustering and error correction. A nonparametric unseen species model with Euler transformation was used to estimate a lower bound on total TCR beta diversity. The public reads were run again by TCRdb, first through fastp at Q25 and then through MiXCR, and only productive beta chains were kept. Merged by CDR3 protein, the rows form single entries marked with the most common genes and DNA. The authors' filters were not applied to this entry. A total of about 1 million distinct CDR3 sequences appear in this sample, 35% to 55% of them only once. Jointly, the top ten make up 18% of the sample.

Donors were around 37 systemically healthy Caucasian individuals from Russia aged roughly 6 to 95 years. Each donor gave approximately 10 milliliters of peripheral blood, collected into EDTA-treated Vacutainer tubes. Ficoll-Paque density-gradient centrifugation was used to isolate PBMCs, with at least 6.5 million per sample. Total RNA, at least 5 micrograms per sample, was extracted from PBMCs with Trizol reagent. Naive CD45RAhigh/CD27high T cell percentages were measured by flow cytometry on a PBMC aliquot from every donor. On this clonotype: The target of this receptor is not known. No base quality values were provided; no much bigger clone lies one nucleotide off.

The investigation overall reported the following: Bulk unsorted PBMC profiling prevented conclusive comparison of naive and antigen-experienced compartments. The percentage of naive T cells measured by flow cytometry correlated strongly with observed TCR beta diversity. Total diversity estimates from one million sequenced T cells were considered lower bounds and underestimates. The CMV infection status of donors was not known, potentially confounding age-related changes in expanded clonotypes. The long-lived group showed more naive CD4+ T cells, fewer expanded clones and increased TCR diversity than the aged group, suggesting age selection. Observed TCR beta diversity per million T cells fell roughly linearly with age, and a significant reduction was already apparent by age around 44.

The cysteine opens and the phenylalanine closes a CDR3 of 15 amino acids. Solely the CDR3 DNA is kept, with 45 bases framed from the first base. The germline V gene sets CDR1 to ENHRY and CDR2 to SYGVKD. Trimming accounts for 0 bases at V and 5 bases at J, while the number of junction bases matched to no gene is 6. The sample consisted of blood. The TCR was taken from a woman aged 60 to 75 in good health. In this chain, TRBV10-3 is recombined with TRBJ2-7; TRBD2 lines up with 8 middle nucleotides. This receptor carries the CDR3 CAISESEREINEQYF. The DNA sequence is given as TGTGCCATCAGTGAGTCGGAGCGGGAGATAAACGAGCAGTACTTC.